This T cell receptor (beta chain) was sequenced for a study of sequential checkpoint blockade in melanoma. Overall study context: Matched biopsies came pretreatment and at week 13 for approximately 22 patients.

This clone was detected a few times. Profiling relied on immunoSEQ multiplex PCR, and the TCRdb table lists in-frame clones only, not all of them. The sample lists roughly 8,000 clones, roughly 27% occurring once. Germline CDR1 is SGHNT and CDR2 is YENEEA. The CDR3 runs 18 residues. The V segment lost 4 bases and the J segment 4 bases; nucleotides outside the gene matches: 14. Stated treatment: randomized to nivolumab then ipilimumab (arm A) or the reverse (arm B). The clonotype comes from a human donor with melanoma. The sequencing here drew on tumor tissue (inferred from file names), taken from a patient given nivolumab and ipilimumab in sequence. The chain combines TRBV11-3 with TRBJ1-2; TRBD1 matches 11 bases. The CDR3 sequence is CASSYNPGQGDPLYGYTF. The CDR3 DNA sequence: TGTGCCAGCAGCTATAATCCGGGACAGGGGGACCCTCTCTATGGCTACACCTTC.